This T cell receptor beta chain was found in a study of blood T cell repertoires in COVID-19. The wider study: Sites in the United States, Italy and Spain provided acute and convalescent COVID-19 samples. T cells, B-cell-depleted T cells, or PBMCs supplied cDNA or gDNA.

The V gene end was trimmed by 6 bases and the J gene end by 3 bases; junction bases not matched to a gene: 6. Germline-derived CDR1 and CDR2 are SQVTM and ANQGSEA. The CDR3 is 13 residues long. Per the original methods: Using reference gene primer amplification, nucleated cell counts were estimated. Clones were read by immunoSEQ multiplex PCR, and TCRdb kept only the in-frame ones, dropping some. D and trimming come from the DNA, and the V and J calls and clone size come from that table. The data hold approximately 58,000 clones, with 90% to 95% observed a single time. The chain is built from TRBV29-1 and TRBJ1-1, with 8 bases aligning to TRBD1. Sequenced input: peripheral blood. This receptor was taken from a human donor in a cohort sampled during active COVID-19. CDR3 bases: TGCAGCGTAGTCCAGACAGGGGACACTGAAGCTTTCTTT. The encoded protein is CSVVQTGDTEAFF.